A single T cell receptor (beta chain) is shown here with its context. What it binds is not known. Regarding time point: week 11, during vaccination. Topical imiquimod accompanied each vaccine dose, which consisted of 300 ug of mutant IDH1 20-mer peptide. This entry is derived from a study of a mutant IDH1 vaccine in newly diagnosed glioma. This table comes from immunoSEQ multiplex PCR, and its TCRdb copy is limited to in-frame clones, with some not included. The repertoire includes fewer than 70,000 clones, 70% to 85% of them detected once, and 3.6% sits in the top ten. Study-wide results and limits: Shifts in the top peripheral T cell clonotypes seemed unrelated to pseudoprogression.

The sequencing used PBMCs, collected from a glioma patient whose treatment included an IDH1 peptide vaccine. This receptor was identified in a man younger than 45 with glioma.

This CDR3 is CASSPAGGGIFYEQYF. CDR3 DNA sequence: TGTGCCAGCTCACCCGCGGGGGGGGGCATATTTTACGAGCAGTACTTC. The V and J genes are TRBV18 and TRBJ2-7; 9 bases are shared with TRBD2. V was pared by 3 bases and J by 4 bases, with 10 bases of the junction left unmatched. The CDR3 spans 16 residues. Germline CDR1 reads KGHSH; CDR2 reads LQKENI.